These 14 T cell receptor beta chains share one sample of origin, sequenced in a study of cytomegalovirus exposure and HLA in healthy donors. The PCR had 60 Vbeta and 13 Jbeta primers. Here immunoSEQ multiplex PCR was the method, and the copy in TCRdb shows in-frame clones only, minus some. The repertoire holds approximately 160,000 clones, around 77% seen once, with approximately 1.6% in the top ten. The material sequenced was PBMCs. These receptors were taken from a woman under 40 in good health and CMV-seronegative.

J is TRBJ1-1 and V is TRBV7-3, with TRBD1 matching 8 bases. This CDR3 comprises 15 residues. V dropped 5 bases and J dropped 4; count of bases not matched to a gene: 9. The germline CDR1 and CDR2 sequences are SGHTA and FQGTGA. The CDR3 sequence: CASSPLTGASTEAFF. CDR3 sequence (DNA): TGTGCCAGCAGCCCACTGACAGGGGCTAGCACTGAAGCTTTCTTT.

The CDR3 loop is CASSLVSGRPYNEQFF. CDR3 DNA: TGCGCCAGCAGCTTGGTTAGCGGCAGGCCCTACAATGAGCAGTTCTTC. The rearrangement joins TRBV5-1 to TRBJ2-1, with D possibly matching TRBD2 (6 bases). The CDR3 has 16 residues. Germline CDR1 and CDR2: SGHRS and YFSETQ. V lost 0 bases and J 2 bases, leaving 12 bases between the germline ends.

This clone was seen a single time. The chain combines TRBV27 with TRBJ2-2, with D tentatively TRBD1 (6 bases). The CDR3 loop spans 16 amino acids. V was shortened by 4 bases and J by 0 bases, with 12 bases between the two germline ends. Germline lookup yields CDR1 MNHEY and CDR2 SMNVEV (reference sequence). Here the CDR3 DNA reads TGTGCCAGCAGTTCCTCAGGGGCCACGAACACCGGGGAGCTGTTTTTT. It specifies CASSSSGATNTGELFF.

The CDR3 reads CASSSYAGPSYEQYF. The CDR3 region has the DNA TGTGCCAGCAGCTCGTACGCGGGGCCCTCCTACGAGCAGTACTTC. The chain combines TRBV7-2 with TRBJ2-7, with D possibly matching TRBD2 (6 bases). Germline values: CDR1 SGHTA, CDR2 FQGNSA. The CDR3 has 15 amino acids. Trimming removed 4 bases at V and 0 bases at J, with 13 bases between.

The chain is built from TRBV9 and TRBJ2-7; TRBD1 agrees at 10 bases. Germline assignment: CDR1 SGDLS and CDR2 YYNGEE. V lost 2 bases to trimming and J lost 0 bases; unmatched junction nucleotides: 14. This CDR3 is built from 19 residues. Here the CDR3 reads CASSVGSGTGAGYSYEQYF. Written as DNA, the CDR3 is TGTGCCAGCAGCGTGGGATCCGGGACAGGGGCCGGATACTCCTACGAGCAGTACTTC.

This clone was counted only a few times. The chain joins TRBV5-1 to TRBJ2-3, with a possible D match to TRBD1 (6 bases). Trimming pared 1 base from V and 6 bases from J, leaving 15 bases between. CDR1 is SGHRS and CDR2 is YFSETQ in the germline V gene. The CDR3 totals 15 residues. CDR3: CASSLPTGSDDTQYF. DNA of the CDR3: TGCGCCAGCAGCTTGCCGACAGGCTCGGACGATACGCAGTATTTT.

The chain has TRBV5-1 and TRBJ2-5; D is perhaps TRBD1 (6 bases). The V gene's germline CDR1 is SGHRS and CDR2 YFSETQ. With 7 bases removed from V and 5 bases from J, the gap between germline ends came to 18 bases. CDR3 size: 14 residues. Here the CDR3 DNA reads TGCGCCAGCGGCCCAGGGGCAGTCCGGGAGACCCAGTACTTC. It is translated as CASGPGAVRETQYF.

The rearrangement links TRBV5-6 to TRBJ2-7, with D perhaps TRBD1 (5 bases). The CDR3 covers 14 residues. Trimming removed 0 bases from V and 3 bases from J, with 10 bases in between. CDR1 is SGHDT and CDR2 is YYEEEE in the germline V gene. The CDR3 region has the DNA TGTGCCAGCAGCTTGGGACAGTGGTTCTACGAGCAGTACTTC. This gives the protein CASSLGQWFYEQYF.

The rearrangement uses TRBV7-9 and TRBJ1-2; 7 bases line up with TRBD1. Trimming took 2 bases from V and 5 from J; bases not matched to a gene: 5. Germline loops: CDR1 SEHNR, CDR2 FQNEAQ (reference sequence). CDR3 length: 14 residues. CDR3 DNA: TGTGCCAGCAGCTTACAGACAGGGCAGTATGGCTACACCTTC. Protein sequence: CASSLQTGQYGYTF.

CDR3 coding DNA: TGTGCCAGCAGCCCGGGGACAGTCTATGGCTACACCTTC. Residues: CASSPGTVYGYTF. The chain is built from TRBV14 and TRBJ1-2; 7 bases agree with TRBD1. Trimming removed 4 bases from V and 4 bases from J; junction bases left unmatched: 3. From germline, CDR1 is SGHDN and CDR2 FVKESK. This CDR3 is built from 13 residues.

The J gene is TRBJ1-5, the V gene TRBV4-3; possibly TRBD1 for D (6 bases). V lost 0 bases, J lost 4 bases, and 10 bases lay in between. This CDR3 is 15 amino acids long. The germline V gene has CDR1 LGHNA and CDR2 YSLEER. The DNA of the CDR3 is TGCGCCAGCAGCCAAGAGTTGGGACAAAATCAGCCCCAGCATTTT. The encoded protein is CASSQELGQNQPQHF.

Turning to this clone: Germline is not matched at one junction end, which may reflect a read error. The V and J genes are TRBV29-1 and TRBJ1-2; 7 bases match TRBD1. The length of the CDR3 is 12 residues. CDR1 and CDR2 from the germline V gene are SQVTM and ANQGSEA. The CDR3 reads CGVSPQGGGYTF. CDR3 in DNA: TGCGGCGTTTCCCCCCAGGGGGGTGGCTACACCTTC.

The rearrangement links TRBV27 to TRBJ1-6; D gene uncertain. CDR3 length: 16 amino acids. CDR1 and CDR2 (germline): MNHEY, SMNVEV (reference sequence). V was pared by 3 bases and J by 9 bases, with 18 bases between. This chain's CDR3 is CASSFREAPGISPLHF. Written as DNA, the CDR3 is TGTGCCAGCAGTTTCCGTGAGGCTCCCGGGATTTCACCCCTCCACTTT.

The chain carries TRBV5-6 and TRBJ1-2; D ambiguous. The CDR3 spans 14 residues. The germline V gene has CDR1 SGHDT and CDR2 YYEEEE. Trimming removed 0 bases from V and 2 bases from J, with 8 bases in between. CDR3 sequence: CASSLVRGNYGYTF. The CDR3, as DNA: TGTGCCAGCAGCTTGGTGCGGGGAAACTATGGCTACACCTTC.